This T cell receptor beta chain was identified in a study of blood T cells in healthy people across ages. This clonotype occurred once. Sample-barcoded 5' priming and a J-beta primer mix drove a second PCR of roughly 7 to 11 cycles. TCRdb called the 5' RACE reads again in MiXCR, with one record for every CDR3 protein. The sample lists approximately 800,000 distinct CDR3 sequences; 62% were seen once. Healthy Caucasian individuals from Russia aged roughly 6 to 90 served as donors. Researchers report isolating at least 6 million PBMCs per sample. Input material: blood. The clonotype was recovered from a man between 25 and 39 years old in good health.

The CDR3 loop reads CASSLFSGGPAQYF. CDR3 sequence (DNA): TGTGCCAGCAGCTTGTTTAGCGGGGGGCCCGCCCAGTACTTC. The chain employs TRBV11-2 and TRBJ2-5; 10 nucleotides align to TRBD2. The trim removed 3 bases at V and 9 bases at J, leaving 7 bases unmatched. This CDR3 comprises 14 residues. Per the germline V gene, CDR1 is SGHAT and CDR2 is FQNNGV.